This TCR beta chain was identified in a study of cytomegalovirus exposure and HLA in healthy donors. The germline V gene encodes CDR1 MNHEY and CDR2 SMNVEV (reference sequence). This CDR3 is 15 amino acids long. Unmatched junction bases numbered 10, after V lost 1 base and J lost 7 bases. This clone has only a few counts. The antigen remains unidentified. The study ran its PCR with 60 Vbeta and 13 Jbeta primers. Generated by immunoSEQ multiplex PCR, the TCRdb table keeps only in-frame clones and is missing some. Among roughly 230,000 clones listed, around 84% were seen once. General study findings and limits: Presence/absence analyses assumed roughly uniform sequencing depth across donors, which may not hold. According to the study, roughly 160 TCR beta chains were cytomegalovirus-associated. Fewer N-insertions than the approximately 610-donor mean were reportedly shown by an Asian-associated ancestry cluster in a later analysis.

Input material: PBMCs. This TCR came from a girl aged 2-9 years in good health and CMV-seronegative. V and J are TRBV27 and TRBJ2-7, with 7 positions matching TRBD2. The CDR3 nucleotides are TGTGCCAGCAGTTTATGGGGCGGGGGAGAGGGGGAGCAGTACTTC. It specifies CASSLWGGGEGEQYF.